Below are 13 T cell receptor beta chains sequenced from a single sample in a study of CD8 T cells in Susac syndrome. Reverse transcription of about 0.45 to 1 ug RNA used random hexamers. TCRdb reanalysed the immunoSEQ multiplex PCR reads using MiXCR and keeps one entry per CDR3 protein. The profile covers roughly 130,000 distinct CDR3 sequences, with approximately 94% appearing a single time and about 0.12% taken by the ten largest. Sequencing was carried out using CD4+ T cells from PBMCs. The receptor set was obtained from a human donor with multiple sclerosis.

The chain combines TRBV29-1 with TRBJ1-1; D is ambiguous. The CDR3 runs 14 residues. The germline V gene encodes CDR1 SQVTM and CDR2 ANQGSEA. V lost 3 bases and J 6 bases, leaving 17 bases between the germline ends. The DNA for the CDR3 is TGCAGCGTTGATAGTGGGGTAGTGACATCTGAAGCTTTCTTT. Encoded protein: CSVDSGVVTSEAFF.

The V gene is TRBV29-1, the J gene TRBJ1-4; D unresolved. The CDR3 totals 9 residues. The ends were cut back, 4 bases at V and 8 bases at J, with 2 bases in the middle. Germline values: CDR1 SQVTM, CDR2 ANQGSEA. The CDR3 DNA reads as TGCAGCGTTGTGGAAAAACTGTTTTTT. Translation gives CSVVEKLFF.

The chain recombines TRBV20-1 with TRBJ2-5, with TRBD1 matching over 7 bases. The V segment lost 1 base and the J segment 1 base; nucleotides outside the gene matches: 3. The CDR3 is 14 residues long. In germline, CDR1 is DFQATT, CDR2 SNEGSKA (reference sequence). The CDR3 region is CSARGQGPQETQYF. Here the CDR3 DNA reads TGCAGTGCTAGAGGACAGGGCCCCCAAGAGACCCAGTACTTC.

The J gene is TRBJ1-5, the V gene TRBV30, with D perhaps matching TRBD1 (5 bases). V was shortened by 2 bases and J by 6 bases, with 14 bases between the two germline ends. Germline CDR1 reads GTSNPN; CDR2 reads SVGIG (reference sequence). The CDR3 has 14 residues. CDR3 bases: TGTGCCTGGAGTACCCTGGGGGGGGGTCAGCCCCAGCATTTT. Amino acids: CAWSTLGGGQPQHF.

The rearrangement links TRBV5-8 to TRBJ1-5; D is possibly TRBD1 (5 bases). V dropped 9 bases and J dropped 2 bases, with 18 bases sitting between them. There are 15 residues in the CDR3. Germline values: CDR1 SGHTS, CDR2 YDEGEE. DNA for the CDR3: TGTGCCACCGACTTTGGGCGGGGGGGCAATCAGCCCCAGCATTTT. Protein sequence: CATDFGRGGNQPQHF.

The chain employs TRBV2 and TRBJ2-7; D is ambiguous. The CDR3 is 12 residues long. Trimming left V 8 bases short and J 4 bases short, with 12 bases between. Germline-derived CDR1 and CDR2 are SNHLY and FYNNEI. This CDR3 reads CASVSARYEQYF. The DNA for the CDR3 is TGTGCCAGCGTAAGCGCTAGGTACGAGCAGTACTTC.

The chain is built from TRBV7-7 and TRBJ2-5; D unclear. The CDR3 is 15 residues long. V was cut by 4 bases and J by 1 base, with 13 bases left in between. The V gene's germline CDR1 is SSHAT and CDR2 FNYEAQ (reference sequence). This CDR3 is CASSSARAGQETQYF. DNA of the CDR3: TGTGCCAGCAGCTCAGCCCGGGCAGGCCAAGAGACCCAGTACTTC.

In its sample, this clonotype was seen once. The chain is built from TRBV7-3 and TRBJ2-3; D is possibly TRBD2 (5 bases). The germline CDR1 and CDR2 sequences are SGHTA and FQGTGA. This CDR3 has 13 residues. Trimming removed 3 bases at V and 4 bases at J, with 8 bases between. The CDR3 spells CASSFGAADTQYF. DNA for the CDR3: TGTGCCAGCAGCTTCGGAGCGGCAGATACGCAGTATTTT.

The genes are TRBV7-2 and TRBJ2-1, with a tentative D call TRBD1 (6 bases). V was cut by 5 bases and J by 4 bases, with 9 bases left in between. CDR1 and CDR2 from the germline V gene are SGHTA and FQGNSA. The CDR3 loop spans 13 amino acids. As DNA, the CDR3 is TGTGCCAGCAGCCTACAGGGTTACAATGAGCAGTTCTTC. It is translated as CASSLQGYNEQFF.

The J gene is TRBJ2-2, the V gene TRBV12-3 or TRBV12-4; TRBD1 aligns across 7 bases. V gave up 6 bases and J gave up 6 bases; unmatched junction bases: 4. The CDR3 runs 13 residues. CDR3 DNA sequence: TGTGCCAGCAGCCAACAGGGGTCCGGGGAGCTGTTTTTT. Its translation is CASSQQGSGELFF.

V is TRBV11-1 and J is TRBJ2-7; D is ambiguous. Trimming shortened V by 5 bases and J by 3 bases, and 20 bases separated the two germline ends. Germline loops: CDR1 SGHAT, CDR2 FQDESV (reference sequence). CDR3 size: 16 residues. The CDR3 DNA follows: TGTGCCAGCAGCCTAACTCTCGGTGGGTTCGGCTACGAGCAGTACTTC. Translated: CASSLTLGGFGYEQYF.

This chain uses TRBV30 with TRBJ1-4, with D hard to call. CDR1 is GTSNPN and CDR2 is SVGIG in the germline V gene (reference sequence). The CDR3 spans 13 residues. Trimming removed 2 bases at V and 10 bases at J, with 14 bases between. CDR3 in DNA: TGTGCCTGGAGTCCTATGGCACAAGGAAAACTGTTTTTT. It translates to CAWSPMAQGKLFF.

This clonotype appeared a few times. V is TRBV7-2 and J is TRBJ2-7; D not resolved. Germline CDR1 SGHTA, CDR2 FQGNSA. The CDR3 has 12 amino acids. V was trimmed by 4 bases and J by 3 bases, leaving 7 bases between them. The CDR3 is CASSSPGYEQYF. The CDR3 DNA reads TGTGCCAGCAGCTCCCCGGGCTACGAGCAGTACTTC. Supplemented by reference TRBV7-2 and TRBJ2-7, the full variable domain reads GAGVSQSPSNKVTEKGKDVELRCDPISGHTALYWYRQSLGQGLEFLIYFQGNSAPDKSGLPSDRFSAERTGGSVSTLTIQRTQQEDSAVYLCASSSPGYEQYFGPGTRLTVT.